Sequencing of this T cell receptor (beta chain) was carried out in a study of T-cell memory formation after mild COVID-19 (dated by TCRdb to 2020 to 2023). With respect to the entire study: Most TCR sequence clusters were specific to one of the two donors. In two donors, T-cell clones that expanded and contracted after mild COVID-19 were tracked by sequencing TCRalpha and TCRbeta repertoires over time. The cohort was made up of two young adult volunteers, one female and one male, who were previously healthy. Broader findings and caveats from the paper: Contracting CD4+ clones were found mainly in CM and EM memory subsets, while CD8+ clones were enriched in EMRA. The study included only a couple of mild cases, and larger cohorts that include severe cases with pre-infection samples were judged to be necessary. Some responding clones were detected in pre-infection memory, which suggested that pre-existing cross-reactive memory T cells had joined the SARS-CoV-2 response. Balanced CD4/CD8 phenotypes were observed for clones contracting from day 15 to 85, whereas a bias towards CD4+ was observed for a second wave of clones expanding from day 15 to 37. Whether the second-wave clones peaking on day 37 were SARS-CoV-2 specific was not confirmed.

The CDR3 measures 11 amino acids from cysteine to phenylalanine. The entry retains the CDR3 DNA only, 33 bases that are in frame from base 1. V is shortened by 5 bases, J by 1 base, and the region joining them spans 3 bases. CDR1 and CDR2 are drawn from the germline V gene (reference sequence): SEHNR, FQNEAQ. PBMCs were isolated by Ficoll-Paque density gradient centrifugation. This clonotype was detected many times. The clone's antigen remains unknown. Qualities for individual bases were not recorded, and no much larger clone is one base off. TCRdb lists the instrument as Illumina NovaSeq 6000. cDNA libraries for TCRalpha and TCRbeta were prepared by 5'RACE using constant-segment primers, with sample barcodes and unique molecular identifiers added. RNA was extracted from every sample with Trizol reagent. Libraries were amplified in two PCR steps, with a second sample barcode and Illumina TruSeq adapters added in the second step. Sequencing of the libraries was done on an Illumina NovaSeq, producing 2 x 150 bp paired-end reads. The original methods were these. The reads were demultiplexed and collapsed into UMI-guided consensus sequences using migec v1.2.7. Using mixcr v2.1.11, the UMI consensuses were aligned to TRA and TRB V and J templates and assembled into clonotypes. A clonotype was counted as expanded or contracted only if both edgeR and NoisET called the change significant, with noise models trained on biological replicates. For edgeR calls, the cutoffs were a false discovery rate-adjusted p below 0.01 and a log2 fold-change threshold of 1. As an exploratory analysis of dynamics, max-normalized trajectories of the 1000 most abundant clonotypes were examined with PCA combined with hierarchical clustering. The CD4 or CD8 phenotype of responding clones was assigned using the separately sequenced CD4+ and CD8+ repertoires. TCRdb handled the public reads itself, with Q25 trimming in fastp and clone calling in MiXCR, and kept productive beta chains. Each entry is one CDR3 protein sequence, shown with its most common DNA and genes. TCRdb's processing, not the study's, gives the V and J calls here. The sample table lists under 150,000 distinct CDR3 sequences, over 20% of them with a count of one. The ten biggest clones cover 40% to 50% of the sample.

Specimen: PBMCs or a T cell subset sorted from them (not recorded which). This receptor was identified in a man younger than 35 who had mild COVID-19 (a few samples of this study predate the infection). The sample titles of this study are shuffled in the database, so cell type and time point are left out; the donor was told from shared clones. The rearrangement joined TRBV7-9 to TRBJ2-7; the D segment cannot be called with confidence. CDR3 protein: CASSPSYEQYF. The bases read TGTGCCAGCAGCCCATCCTACGAGCAGTACTTC.